This TCR beta chain came from a study of blood T cell repertoires in COVID-19. Study as a whole: Samples of COVID-19 (acute and convalescent) were obtained from the United States, Italy and Spain.

As handled by the study authors: Reference gene primer amplification yielded estimated nucleated cell counts. Method: immunoSEQ multiplex PCR; TCRdb's copy keeps in-frame clones and lacks some. V, J and clone size derive from that table, while D and trimming were established from the DNA sequence. The sample includes about 33,000 clones, approximately 86% of them seen just once. The V gene's germline CDR1 is SGHRS and CDR2 YFSETQ. The V and J ends lost 4 bases and 6 bases, in that order; junction bases with no gene match: 7. The CDR3 has 14 residues. Material for sequencing was peripheral blood. This sequence joins TRBV5-1 and TRBJ2-3, with 8 bases matching TRBD1. This TCR came from a man aged 60 to 75 with acute or convalescent COVID-19. CDR3: CASSPGQGWDTQYF. The DNA for the CDR3 is TGCGCCAGCAGCCCTGGACAGGGTTGGGATACGCAGTATTTT.